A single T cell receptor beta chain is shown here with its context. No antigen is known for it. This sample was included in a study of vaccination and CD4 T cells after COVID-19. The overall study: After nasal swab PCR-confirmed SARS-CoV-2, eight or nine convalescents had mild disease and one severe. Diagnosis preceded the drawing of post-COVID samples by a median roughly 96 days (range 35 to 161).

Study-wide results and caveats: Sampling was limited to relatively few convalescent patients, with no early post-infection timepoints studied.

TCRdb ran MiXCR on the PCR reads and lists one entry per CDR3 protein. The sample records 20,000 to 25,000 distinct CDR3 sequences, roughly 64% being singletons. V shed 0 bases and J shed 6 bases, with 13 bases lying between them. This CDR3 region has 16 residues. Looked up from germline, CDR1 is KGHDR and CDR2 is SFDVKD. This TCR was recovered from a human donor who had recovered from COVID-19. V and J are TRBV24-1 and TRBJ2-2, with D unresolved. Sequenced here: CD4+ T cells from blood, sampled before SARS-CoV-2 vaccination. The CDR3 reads CATSDLFSGFSGELFF. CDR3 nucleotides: TGTGCCACCAGTGATTTGTTCTCTGGGTTTTCCGGGGAGCTGTTTTTT.